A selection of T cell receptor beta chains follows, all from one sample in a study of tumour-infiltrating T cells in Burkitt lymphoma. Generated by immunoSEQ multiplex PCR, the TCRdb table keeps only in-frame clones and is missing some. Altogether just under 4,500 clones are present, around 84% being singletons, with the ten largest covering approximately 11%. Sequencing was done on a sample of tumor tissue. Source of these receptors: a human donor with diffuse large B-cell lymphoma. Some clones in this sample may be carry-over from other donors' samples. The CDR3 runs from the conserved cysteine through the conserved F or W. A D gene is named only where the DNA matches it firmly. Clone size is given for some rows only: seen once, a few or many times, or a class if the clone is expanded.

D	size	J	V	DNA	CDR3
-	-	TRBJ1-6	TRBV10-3	TGTGCCACTTCCAGGGACCTAGAGTCACCCCTCCACTTT	CATSRDLESPLHF
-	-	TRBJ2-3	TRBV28	TGTGCCAGCAGTTTGCCCCCCCGTCTAGGTACGCAGTATTTT	CASSLPPRLGTQYF
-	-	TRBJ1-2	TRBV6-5	TGTGCCAGCAGTACCAGGACAGATGGCTACACCTTC	CASSTRTDGYTF
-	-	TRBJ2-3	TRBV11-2	TGTGCCAGCAGCTACCAGACTATAACTCTATATCTTAGCACAGATACGCAGTATTTT	CASSYQTITLYLSTDTQYF
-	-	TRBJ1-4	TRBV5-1	TGCGCCAGCAGCTCTGGCGTAGGGGATAGGGATGGAAAACTGTTTTTT	CASSSGVGDRDGKLFF
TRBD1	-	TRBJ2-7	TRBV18	TGTGCCAGCTCACCGGGGGACAGAAGAATCTACGAGCAGTACTTC	CASSPGDRRIYEQYF
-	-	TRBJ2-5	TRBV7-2	TGTGCCAGCAGCTTAGCCCCATCTAGCGTGGAGACCCAGTACTTC	CASSLAPSSVETQYF
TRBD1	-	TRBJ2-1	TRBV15	TGTGCCACCAGCAGAGATCGGTTGCAGGGGGCGAGGAATGAGCAGTTCTTC	CATSRDRLQGARNEQFF
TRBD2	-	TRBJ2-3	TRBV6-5	TGTGCCAGCAGTTCTAGGACTAGCGGCTACACAGATACGCAGTATTTT	CASSSRTSGYTDTQYF
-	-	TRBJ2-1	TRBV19	TGTGTCAGTAGTGCGGGGGGGACAGGGTACAATGAGCAGTTCTTC	CVSSAGGTGYNEQFF
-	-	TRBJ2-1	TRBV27	TGTGCCAGCACGACGGGCGATGAGCAGTTCTTC	CASTTGDEQFF
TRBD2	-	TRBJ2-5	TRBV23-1	TGCGCCAGCAGTCAATCCTCTATAGCGGGGGTCGAGGAGACCCAGTACTTC	CASSQSSIAGVEETQYF
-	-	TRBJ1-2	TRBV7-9	TGTGCCAGCAGCTTAGCTACGGCCCTAGCGGGCGGCTACACCTTC	CASSLATALAGGYTF
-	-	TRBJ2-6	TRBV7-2	TGTGCCAGCAGCTTCGGCAGGGTCTCTGGGGCCAACGTCCTGACTTTC	CASSFGRVSGANVLTF
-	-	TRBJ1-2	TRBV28	TGTGCCAGCAGTCCTTCGGGGGCCTATGGCTACACCTTC	CASSPSGAYGYTF
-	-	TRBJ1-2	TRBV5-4	TGTGCCAGCAGCTTGGGGGAAGTCTATGGCTACACCTTC	CASSLGEVYGYTF
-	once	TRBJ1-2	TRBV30	TGTGCCTGGAGATCGGCAGGGCTCTATGGCTACACCTTC	CAWRSAGLYGYTF
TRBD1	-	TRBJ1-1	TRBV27	TGTGCCAGCGGCCTGGGAGGGGGCGGAATCGAAACTGAAGCTTTCTTT	CASGLGGGGIETEAFF
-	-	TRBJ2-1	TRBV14	TGTGCCAGCAGCCAAGGAGCGACAGTATACAATGAGCAGTTCTTC	CASSQGATVYNEQFF
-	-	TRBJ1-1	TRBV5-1	TGCGCCAGCAGCTTGGCGGCAGGTCTGGGCAGGGAAGCTTTCTTT	CASSLAAGLGREAFF
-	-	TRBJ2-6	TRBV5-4	TGTGCCAGCAGCTTGGCTAGGGAGACAGCCTCTGGGGCCAACGTCCTGACTTTC	CASSLARETASGANVLTF
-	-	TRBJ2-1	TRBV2	TGTGCCAGCATTAGATCGGAGATGGGGTACAATAAGCAGTTCTTC	CASIRSEMGYNKQFF
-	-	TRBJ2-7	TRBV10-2	TGCGCCAGCATGGAGGGGGCCCCTGGCTACGAGCAGTACTTC	CASMEGAPGYEQYF
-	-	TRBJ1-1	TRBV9	TGTGCCAGCAGCCCAAGGACAGAAATGGTCGTCGCTTTCTTT	CASSPRTEMVVAFF
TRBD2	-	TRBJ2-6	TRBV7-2	TGTGCCAGCAGCCTTACTAGCGGTTCAGTCTCTGGGGCCAACGTCCTGACTTTC	CASSLTSGSVSGANVLTF
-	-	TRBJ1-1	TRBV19	TGTGCCAGTAACATGCAGGGGATTCACACTGAAGCTTTCTTT	CASNMQGIHTEAFF
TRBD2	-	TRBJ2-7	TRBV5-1	TGCGCCAGCAGCAGCGGGGGGGCCTCATCCGAGCAGTACTTC	CASSSGGASSEQYF
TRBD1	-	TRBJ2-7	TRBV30	TGTGCCTGGAGCCCAGGACAGGTCGAGCAGTACTTC	CAWSPGQVEQYF
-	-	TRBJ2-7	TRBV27	TGTGCCAGCAGTTTAATAGGCAGCACCTCCGAGCAGTACTTC	CASSLIGSTSEQYF
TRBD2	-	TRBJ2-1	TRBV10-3	TGTGCCATCAGTGAGTCGGCTTTAGGCGGGGGACCCTACTACAATGAGCAGTTCTTC	CAISESALGGGPYYNEQFF
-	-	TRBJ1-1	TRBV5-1	TGCGCCAGCAGCTTGGCCGGGGGTGCGGAAGCTTTCTTT	CASSLAGGAEAFF
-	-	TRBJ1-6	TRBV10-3	TGTGCCATCAGTCCGGAGGGGGGGGAGGATAATTCACCCCTCCACTTT	CAISPEGGEDNSPLHF
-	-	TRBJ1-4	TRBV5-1	TGCGCCAGCAGCTTTTTAGCGGGGACGGTGAATGAAAAACTGTTTTTT	CASSFLAGTVNEKLFF
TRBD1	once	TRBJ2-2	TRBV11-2	TGTGCCAGCAGCTTAGATGGGACAGGGGGCACCGGGGAGCTGTTTTTT	CASSLDGTGGTGELFF
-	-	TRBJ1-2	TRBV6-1	TGTGCCAGCAGTACCCAGGATAGGGGGGGCTACACCTTC	CASSTQDRGGYTF
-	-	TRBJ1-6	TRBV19	TGTGCCAGTAGCCTGGGGGGGCCCAGGGGTAATTCACCCCTCCACTTT	CASSLGGPRGNSPLHF
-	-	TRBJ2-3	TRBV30	TGTGCCTGGAAGTACTTAGATACGCAGTATTTT	CAWKYLDTQYF
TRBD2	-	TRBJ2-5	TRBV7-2	TGTGCCAGCAGCTTAGTTCCAGCGGGGGGGGAGACCCAGTACTTC	CASSLVPAGGETQYF
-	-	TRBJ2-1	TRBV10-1	TGCGCCAGCAGTGAGTCCTGGGGTCCCCACCGGAACAGCTCCTACAATGAGCAGTTCTTC	CASSESWGPHRNSSYNEQFF
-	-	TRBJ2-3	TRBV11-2	TGTGCCAGCAGCTTGTTTCCAAGCACAGATACGCAGTATTTT	CASSLFPSTDTQYF
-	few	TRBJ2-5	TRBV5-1	TGCGCCAGCAGCCCAGATCCCGGGATCTTGACCCAGTACTTC	CASSPDPGILTQYF
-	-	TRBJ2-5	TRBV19	TGTGCCAGTAGCCCAGCCACTAAAGAGACCCAGTACTTC	CASSPATKETQYF
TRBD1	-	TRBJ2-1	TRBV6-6	TGTGCCAGCAATTTTCCCGGGACAGGGGGTAATGAGCAGTTCTTC	CASNFPGTGGNEQFF